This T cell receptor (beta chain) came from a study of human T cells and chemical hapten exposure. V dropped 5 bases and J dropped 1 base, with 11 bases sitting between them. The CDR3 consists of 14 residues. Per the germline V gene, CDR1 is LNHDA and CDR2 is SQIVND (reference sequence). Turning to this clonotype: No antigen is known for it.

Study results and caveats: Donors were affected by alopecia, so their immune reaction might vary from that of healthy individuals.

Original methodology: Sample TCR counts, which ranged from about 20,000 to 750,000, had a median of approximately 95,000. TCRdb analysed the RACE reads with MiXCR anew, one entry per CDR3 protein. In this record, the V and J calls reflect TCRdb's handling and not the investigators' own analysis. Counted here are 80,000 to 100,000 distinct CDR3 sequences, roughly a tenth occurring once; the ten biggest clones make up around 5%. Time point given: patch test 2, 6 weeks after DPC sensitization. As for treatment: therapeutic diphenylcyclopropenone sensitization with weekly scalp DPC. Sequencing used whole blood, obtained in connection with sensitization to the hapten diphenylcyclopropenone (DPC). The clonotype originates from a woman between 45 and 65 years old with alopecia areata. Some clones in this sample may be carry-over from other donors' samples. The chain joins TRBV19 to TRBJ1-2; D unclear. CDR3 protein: CASSQRTDNYGYTF. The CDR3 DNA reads TGTGCCAGTAGTCAAAGGACGGATAACTATGGCTACACCTTC.